This T cell receptor beta chain originates from a study of control samples from healthy donors and cancer patients (dated by TCRdb to 2019 to 2021). The CDR3 contains 14 residues, cysteine and phenylalanine counted. The only DNA kept is the CDR3, 42 bases in frame from the first base. The germline V gene (reference sequence) provides CDR1 GTSNPN and CDR2 SVGIG. At the junction V is shortened by 2 bases and J by 7 bases, with 17 bases in between. Worth noting for this clone: Its target antigen remains unknown. No much larger clonotype is one base removed from it; base qualities were not supplied.

The method was the immunoSEQ multiplex PCR assay. This immuneACCESS table, as held by TCRdb, lists in-frame sequences with V and J called but not all clones. Of the missing ones, under half trace to an unresolved V gene in checked studies; the others have no known cause. The sample profile shows 68,000 or so clones; 83% of them were found once. In total, the top ten clones hold approximately 14% of the sample. The sequence was obtained from a man aged 55 to 70 in good health. Sequences were obtained from blood. The chain is encoded by TRBV30 joined to TRBJ1-2; the best D guess is TRBD1, with 6 bases matching. CDR3 loop: CAWSTNEGVGGYTF. The DNA is as follows: TGTGCCTGGAGTACAAACGAGGGGGTAGGTGGCTACACCTTC.